The next 2 T cell receptor beta chains were all read from a single sample in a study of shared clonotypes between healthy human individuals (dated by TCRdb to between 2020 and 2021). The method was the immunoSEQ multiplex PCR assay. TCRdb took this table from immuneACCESS and kept in-frame rearrangements with V and J called. Such tables lack part of the clones; where checked against another copy, unresolved V genes explain under half of the gap, and the rest is unexplained. For this sample the table gives fewer than 400,000 clones, of which around 67% were detected only once. 9% to 12% of the sample is taken by the ten largest. Source material: memory CD4+ T cells sorted from blood. This specimen's cell subset or site label, per the study, means: CD45RA-negative fraction. Receptors originate from a man in his thirties or forties in good health.

This clone was seen once. The J gene is TRBJ2-7, the V gene TRBV11-3; the D gene is possibly TRBD1 (5 bases). V was trimmed by 5 bases and J by 0 bases, leaving 8 bases between them. The CDR3 is 13 amino acids. CDR1 is SGHNT, CDR2 YENEEA, per germline. The CDR3 DNA is TGTGCCAGCAGCCGACAGAGCTCCTACGAGCAGTACTTC. It specifies CASSRQSSYEQYF.

A few counts support this clone. The chain links TRBV5-1 to TRBJ2-1; D is possibly TRBD1 or TRBD2 (5 bases each). The CDR3 loop spans 16 amino acids. CDR1 is SGHRS, CDR2 YFSETQ, per germline. V was trimmed by 0 bases and J by 2 bases, leaving 12 bases between them. Here the CDR3 reads CASSLGSGRAYNEQFF. CDR3 DNA sequence: TGCGCCAGCAGCTTGGGGTCGGGGCGGGCCTACAATGAGCAGTTCTTC.